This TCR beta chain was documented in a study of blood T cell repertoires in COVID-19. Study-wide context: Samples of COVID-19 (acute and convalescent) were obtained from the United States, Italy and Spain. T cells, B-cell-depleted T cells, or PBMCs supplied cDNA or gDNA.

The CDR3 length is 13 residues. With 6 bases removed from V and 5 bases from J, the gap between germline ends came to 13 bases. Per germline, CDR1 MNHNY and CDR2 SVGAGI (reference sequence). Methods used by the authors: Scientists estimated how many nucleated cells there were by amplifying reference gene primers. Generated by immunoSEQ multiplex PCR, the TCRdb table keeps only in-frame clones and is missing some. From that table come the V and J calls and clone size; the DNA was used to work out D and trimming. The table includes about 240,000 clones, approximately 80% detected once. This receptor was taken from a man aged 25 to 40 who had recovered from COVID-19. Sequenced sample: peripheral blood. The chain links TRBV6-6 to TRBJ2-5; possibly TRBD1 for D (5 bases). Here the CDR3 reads CASRIRVEETQYF. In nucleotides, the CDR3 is TGTGCCAGCAGAATCAGGGTTGAGGAGACCCAGTACTTC.